Shown below are 12 T cell receptor beta chains from a single sample sequenced in a study of blood T cells in healthy people across ages. The authors ran a second PCR of about 6 to 12 cycles using a sample-barcoded 5' primer and a J-beta primer mix. From the 5' RACE reads, TCRdb called clonotypes with MiXCR, one entry per CDR3 protein. Among hundreds of thousands of distinct CDR3 sequences listed, roughly 31% were seen once. The sample taken for sequencing was blood. Receptors were obtained from a woman of 80 years or more in good health.

This clonotype has a count of ten or more. This chain uses TRBV30 with TRBJ2-7; D gene uncertain. CDR3 length: 12 residues. Per germline, CDR1 GTSNPN and CDR2 SVGIG (reference sequence). V was trimmed by 3 bases and J by 0 bases, leaving 6 bases between them. Here the CDR3 reads CAWSHGSYEQYF. The DNA of the CDR3 is TGTGCCTGGAGCCACGGCTCCTACGAGCAGTACTTC.

The sample holds a few counts of this clonotype. The chain's CDR3 is CASSAMSGGEGGELFF. The CDR3 DNA reads TGTGCCAGCAGCGCTATGAGCGGGGGCGAGGGCGGGGAGCTGTTTTTT. V gene TRBV9 combines with J gene TRBJ2-2, with 8 bases aligning to TRBD2. Germline V gives CDR1 SGDLS, CDR2 YYNGEE. V was pared by 3 bases and J by 7 bases, with 11 bases of the junction left unmatched. CDR3 length: 16 amino acids.

This CDR3 reads CASNLQGYGTDTQYF. The DNA of the CDR3 is TGTGCCAGCAATTTACAGGGTTATGGTACAGATACGCAGTATTTT. This chain links TRBV2 with TRBJ2-3; D perhaps matches TRBD1 (6 bases). Germline lookup yields CDR1 SNHLY and CDR2 FYNNEI. V was shortened by 7 bases and J by 3 bases, with 17 bases between the two germline ends. The CDR3 has 15 residues.

This clonotype was counted at least ten times. The chain couples TRBV7-2 to TRBJ2-5, with a possible D match to TRBD2 (7 bases). Germline V gives CDR1 SGHTA, CDR2 FQGNSA. CDR3 length: 15 amino acids. Between the trimmed V and J ends, which lost 1 base and 5 bases, there was a span of 14 bases. CDR3 bases: TGTGCCAGCAGCTTAGGGGGGGGCCGACGGGAGACCCAGTACTTC. It is translated as CASSLGGGRRETQYF.

This clonotype was seen at least ten times. The chain is built from TRBV7-9 and TRBJ2-3; the D gene is possibly TRBD2 (6 bases). Trimming removed 5 bases at V and 0 bases at J, with 9 bases between. The CDR3 length is 14 residues. The germline gives CDR1 SEHNR, CDR2 FQNEAQ (reference sequence). The CDR3: CASSQTSSTDTQYF. CDR3 nucleotide sequence: TGTGCCAGCAGCCAGACTAGTAGCACAGATACGCAGTATTTT.

Comments on this clonotype: An end of the junction does not agree with germline; a read error may underlie this. The rearrangement uses TRBV20-1 and TRBJ2-1, with 13 nucleotides matching TRBD2. The J call may be faulty, since TRBJ2-7 better matches the DNA end. CDR3 length equals 17 residues. Germline V gene data show CDR1 as DFQATT and CDR2 as SNEGSKA (reference sequence). CDR3 in DNA: TGCCGTGCTAGAGAAACTAGCGGGGGGGCCTCCTACAATGAGCAGTACTTC. This gives the protein CRARETSGGASYNEQYF.

J is TRBJ1-1 and V is TRBV7-2; TRBD1 agrees at 9 bases. Germline CDR1 is SGHTA and CDR2 is FQGNSA. The J segment lost 3 bases and the V segment lost 8 bases, leaving 4 bases of the junction unmatched. The CDR3 has 13 residues. The CDR3 region has the DNA TGTGCCAGCCGGGACAGGGAGTACACTGAAGCTTTCTTT. As protein: CASRDREYTEAFF.

This clonotype was detected only a few times. The rearrangement joins TRBV27 to TRBJ2-3; 11 positions match TRBD2. V shed 3 bases and J 4 bases; nucleotides not matched to a gene: 15. The CDR3 covers 19 residues. Germline CDR1 reads MNHEY; CDR2 reads SMNVEV (reference sequence). CDR3 loop: CASSFLSRFSGGASDTQYF. CDR3 DNA sequence: TGTGCCAGCAGTTTCCTGAGCCGTTTTAGCGGGGGGGCCTCAGATACGCAGTATTTT.

The V gene is TRBV5-1, the J gene TRBJ2-2; D tentatively reads TRBD1 or TRBD2 (5 bases each). V was shortened by 0 bases and J by 6 bases, with 12 bases between the two germline ends. The CDR3 spans 15 residues. CDR1 is SGHRS, CDR2 YFSETQ, per germline. DNA of the CDR3: TGCGCCAGCAGCTTGGCCTTGGGGGTCGCCGGGGAGCTGTTTTTT. Translating gives CASSLALGVAGELFF.

This clonotype occurred many times. CDR3 bases: TGCGCCAGCAGCCAAGATGGGCCCTACGGGGAGCAGTTCTTC. Translating it yields CASSQDGPYGEQFF. This chain links TRBV4-3 with TRBJ2-1; D gene ambiguous. This CDR3 has 14 amino acids. Per the germline V gene, CDR1 is LGHNA and CDR2 is YSLEER. The ends were cut back, 0 bases at V and 10 bases at J, with 13 bases in the middle.

Concerning this clonotype: A much larger clonotype is one base distant, so this may be a read error. This chain connects TRBV5-1 to TRBJ2-7; D is ambiguous. The CDR3 consists of 14 residues. The germline V gene has CDR1 SGHRS and CDR2 YFSETQ. The CDR3 region is CASSWNQETYGQYF. In nucleotides, the CDR3 is TGCGCCAGCAGCTGGAACCAGGAGACCTACGGGCAGTACTTC. The full variable domain, rest sourced from reference TRBV5-1 and TRBJ2-7, is KAGVTQTPRYLIKTRGQQVTLSCSPISGHRSVSWYQQTPGQGLQFLFEYFSETQRNKGNFPGRFSGRQFSNSRSEMNVSTLELGDSALYLCASSWNQETYGQYFGPGTRLTVT.

This chain connects TRBV20-1 to TRBJ1-1, with D possibly TRBD1 on 6 matching bases. CDR3 length: 13 residues. V gave up 0 bases and J gave up 7 bases, with 12 bases separating them. Germline CDR1 is DFQATT and CDR2 is SNEGSKA (reference sequence). In DNA, the CDR3 is TGCAGTGCTAGAGAGCGGACAGATGGTGAAGCTTTCTTT. Encoded protein: CSARERTDGEAFF.